The 29 T cell receptor beta chains listed next were all sequenced from one sample in a study of OX40 agonist ivuxolimab in advanced cancers. Repertoires were generated with immunoSEQ multiplex PCR, while TCRdb's copy carries only in-frame clones and drops some. The table includes about 88,000 clones, about 85% detected once. The sample consisted of CD4+ or CD8+ T cells sorted from blood, taken in a trial of the OX40 agonist ivuxolimab. These receptors were collected from an adult with an advanced solid tumor such as melanoma, head and neck, liver or kidney cancer.

The V call is TRBV28, the J call TRBJ2-1; 14 nucleotides match TRBD2. The germline V gene has CDR1 MDHEN and CDR2 SYDVKM. The CDR3 extends over 15 amino acids. Trimming removed 5 bases from V and 9 bases from J; junction bases left unmatched: 6. In nucleotides, the CDR3 is TGTGCCAGCAGTACCGGGACTAGCGGGAGATCTGAGCAGTTCTTC. It specifies CASSTGTSGRSEQFF.

The rearrangement links TRBV27 to TRBJ2-3; unclear D gene. CDR1 and CDR2 (germline): MNHEY, SMNVEV (reference sequence). This CDR3 has 12 amino acids. V lost 5 bases, J lost 4 bases, and 7 bases lay in between. As DNA, the CDR3 is TGTGCCAGCAGTCGTTCCGCAGATACGCAGTATTTT. Amino acid sequence: CASSRSADTQYF.

The chain combines TRBV30 with TRBJ2-7, with 7 nucleotides matching TRBD1. CDR1 and CDR2 (germline): GTSNPN, SVGIG (reference sequence). This CDR3 region has 14 residues. V lost 8 bases and J lost 0; bases outside the gene matches: 10. This CDR3 reads CASIKDRSSYEQYF. The CDR3 coding sequence is TGTGCCAGCATAAAGGACAGGAGCTCCTACGAGCAGTACTTC. The whole variable domain, remainder taken from reference TRBV30 and TRBJ2-7, is SQTIHQWPATLVQPVGSPLSLECTVEGTSNPNLYWYRQAAGRGLQLLFYSVGIGQISSEVPQNLSASRPQDRQFILSSKKLLLSDSGFYLCASIKDRSSYEQYFGPGTRLTVT.

This chain uses TRBV4-3 with TRBJ2-2; 7 bases map to TRBD2. The germline CDR1 and CDR2 sequences are LGHNA and YSLEER. The CDR3 is 17 residues long. After removal of 0 bases from V and 2 bases from J, the junction contained 6 bases not matched to a gene. This chain's CDR3 is CASSQERLAENTGELFF. CDR3 nucleotides: TGCGCCAGCAGCCAAGAAAGGCTAGCGGAAAACACCGGGGAGCTGTTTTTT.

The sample holds one count of this clone. J is TRBJ2-5 and V is TRBV5-4; weak D call: TRBD1 (6 bases). Looked up from germline, CDR1 is SGHNT and CDR2 is YYREEE (reference sequence). The CDR3 length is 14 residues. Trimming left V 3 bases short and J 2 bases short, with 11 bases between. The CDR3 is CASSYPTGQETQYF. In DNA form, the CDR3 reads TGTGCCAGCAGCTACCCGACAGGTCAAGAGACCCAGTACTTC.

CDR3 region: CASSLQGAGNIQYF. The CDR3 region has the DNA TGCGCCAGCAGCCTACAGGGGGCAGGAAACATTCAGTACTTC. The chain carries TRBV5-1 and TRBJ2-4, with 9 bases aligning to TRBD1. The J segment lost 6 bases and the V segment lost 4 bases, leaving 5 bases of the junction unmatched. Germline assignment: CDR1 SGHRS and CDR2 YFSETQ. The CDR3 is 14 residues long.

This rearrangement joins TRBV7-2 to TRBJ2-4; D uncertain. CDR3 length: 13 amino acids. The germline CDR1 and CDR2 sequences are SGHTA and FQGNSA. V lost 2 bases and J 5 bases, leaving 7 bases between the germline ends. Here the CDR3 DNA reads TGTGCCAGCAGCTTAAATCAGGAAAACATTCAGTACTTC. Translated: CASSLNQENIQYF.

V and J are TRBV2 and TRBJ2-1; D gene ambiguous. Germline V gives CDR1 SNHLY, CDR2 FYNNEI. There are 14 residues in the CDR3. V gave up 4 bases and J gave up 3 bases, with 10 bases separating them. CDR3 sequence (DNA): TGTGCCAGCAGTGCCGTGTGGGACTACAATGAGCAGTTCTTC. It yields the protein CASSAVWDYNEQFF.

The CDR3 spells CASSRSRLSLNYNEQFF. The CDR3 DNA reads as TGTGCCAGCAGCCGATCCCGATTGAGCCTGAATTACAATGAGCAGTTCTTC. The chain couples TRBV7-8 to TRBJ2-1, with D unresolved. The germline V and J ends were trimmed by 5 bases and 4 bases, with 21 bases remaining between them. From germline, CDR1 is SGHVS and CDR2 FQNEAQ. The CDR3 consists of 17 residues.

CDR3 in amino acids: CASSPTSGSYEQYF. CDR3 nucleotides: TGTGCCAGCAGCCCGACTAGCGGGAGCTACGAGCAGTACTTC. J is TRBJ2-7 and V is TRBV7-3, with 12 bases identical to TRBD2. Germline assignment: CDR1 SGHTA and CDR2 FQGTGA. J was trimmed by 3 bases and V by 5 bases; bases with no gene match: 2. The CDR3 has 14 amino acids.

This clone has a single count. At one of its ends the junction is not consistent with the germline gene, which may arise from a read error. The sample contains more than one DNA sequence encoding this CDR3. The chain combines TRBV6-6 with TRBJ2-5; D perhaps matches TRBD2 (5 bases). The CDR3 loop spans 14 amino acids. Germline lookup yields CDR1 MNHNY and CDR2 SVGAGI (reference sequence). CDR3 in DNA: TGTGCTAGCAGTGACGGGGTCAGAGAAGAGACCCAGTACTTC. Amino acid sequence: CASSDGVREETQYF.

The genes are TRBV15 and TRBJ2-5; 8 bases are shared with TRBD1. This CDR3 comprises 15 residues. Looked up from germline, CDR1 is LNHNV and CDR2 is YYDKDF (reference sequence). J gave up 5 bases and V 2 bases, and 7 bases lay outside the gene matches. The CDR3 nucleotides read TGTGCCACCAGCAGAAACCAGGGGGCTGGGGAGACCCAGTACTTC. This sequence encodes CATSRNQGAGETQYF.

The rearrangement joins TRBV11-2 to TRBJ2-1; TRBD1 is a possible D gene (6 bases). The V gene lost 1 base and the J gene lost 5 bases, with 21 bases spanning the gap. The CDR3 loop spans 18 amino acids. Germline V lookup: CDR1 SGHAT, CDR2 FQNNGV. In nucleotides, the CDR3 is TGTGCCAGCAGCTTAGGAAGAAGGGGGATGGAGGTTGACAATGAGCAGTTCTTC. It translates to CASSLGRRGMEVDNEQFF.

V gene TRBV4-3 combines with J gene TRBJ1-2, with unresolved D. V gave up 6 bases and J gave up 10 bases, with 21 bases separating them. Germline CDR1 LGHNA, CDR2 YSLEER. The CDR3 covers 14 residues. In nucleotides, the CDR3 is TGCGCCAGCAGGTCAACCGGGAGCTCGTTGGACTACACCTTC. It codes for CASRSTGSSLDYTF.

The rearrangement links TRBV28 to TRBJ2-7; no clear D gene. Trimming stripped 8 bases from V and 0 bases from J, with 11 bases between. The V gene's germline CDR1 is MDHEN and CDR2 SYDVKM. The CDR3 length is 13 residues. The chain's CDR3 is CASGESSSYEQYF. The CDR3, as DNA: TGTGCCAGCGGAGAAAGTAGCTCCTACGAGCAGTACTTC.

The gene calls are TRBV5-6 and TRBJ2-4, with D perhaps assigned TRBD1 or TRBD2 (5 bases each). CDR3 size: 13 residues. Germline lookup yields CDR1 SGHDT and CDR2 YYEEEE. Trimming removed 4 bases at V and 6 bases at J, with 11 bases between. This CDR3 reads CASSGGEGNIQYF. CDR3 bases: TGTGCCAGCAGCGGGGGTGAAGGAAACATTCAGTACTTC. The variable domain in full, completed from reference TRBV5-6 and TRBJ2-4, reads DAGVTQSPTHLIKTRGQQVTLRCSPKSGHDTVSWYQQALGQGPQFIFQYYEEEERQRGNFPDRFSGHQFPNYSSELNVNALLLGDSALYLCASSGGEGNIQYFGAGTRLSVL.

The J gene is TRBJ2-3, the V gene TRBV19; D ambiguous. CDR3 size: 11 residues. Germline V gene sequence: CDR1 LNHDA, CDR2 SQIVND (reference sequence). V lost 7 bases and J 5 bases, leaving 7 bases between the germline ends. CDR3 bases: TGTGCCAGTACATCGAGAGATACGCAGTATTTT. Translation: CASTSRDTQYF.

V gene TRBV6-7 combines with J gene TRBJ1-2, with D maybe TRBD1 (6 bases). TRBV6-7 is an ORF, and what it does is uncertain. V was pared by 1 base and J by 0 bases, with 15 bases between. This CDR3 has 17 residues. The CDR3 loop is CASSYYGRGAPNYGYTF. In nucleotides, the CDR3 is TGTGCCAGCAGTTACTATGGTCGGGGGGCCCCTAACTATGGCTACACCTTC.

V gene TRBV5-4 combines with J gene TRBJ1-1; D is unclear. The V gene's germline CDR1 is SGHNT and CDR2 YYREEE (reference sequence). CDR3 length equals 15 residues. V lost 0 bases to trimming and J lost 3 bases, with 12 bases between them. In DNA, the CDR3 is TGTGCCAGCAGCTTGGAATTGACACCAGACACTGAAGCTTTCTTT. Translation gives CASSLELTPDTEAFF.

This clone was seen a single time. The chain carries TRBV11-2 and TRBJ2-7; possible D gene TRBD2, 5 bases. Trimming took 4 bases from V and 0 from J, leaving 13 bases between them. Germline lookup yields CDR1 SGHAT and CDR2 FQNNGV. The CDR3 extends over 15 amino acids. The CDR3 spells CASSSLSGNSYEQYF. CDR3 coding DNA: TGTGCCAGCAGCTCACTTTCCGGGAACTCCTACGAGCAGTACTTC.

The chain joins TRBV4-2 to TRBJ2-2, with 8 bases matching TRBD2. Germline V lookup: CDR1 LGHNA, CDR2 YNFKEQ. J was trimmed by 1 base and V by 0 bases; bases with no gene match: 4. This CDR3 has 17 residues. In DNA form, the CDR3 reads TGTGCCAGCAGCCAAGAAGGGCTAGCGGGGAACACCGGGGAGCTGTTTTTT. This encodes CASSQEGLAGNTGELFF.

The rearrangement uses TRBV5-1 and TRBJ2-3; TRBD1 matches 10 bases. CDR1 SGHRS and CDR2 YFSETQ come from the germline V gene. The CDR3 extends over 16 amino acids. V shed 0 bases and J 5 bases; nucleotides not matched to a gene: 6. CDR3 nucleotide sequence: TGCGCCAGCAGCTTGGTGGGACAGGGGAGGGGAGATACGCAGTATTTT. It is translated as CASSLVGQGRGDTQYF.

The chain recombines TRBV7-9 with TRBJ2-7, with D possibly TRBD1 on 6 matching bases. The V end was cut by 3 bases, the J end by 0 bases, with 9 bases between. The germline V gene has CDR1 SEHNR and CDR2 FQNEAQ (reference sequence). The CDR3 has 14 amino acids. The CDR3 DNA is TGTGCCAGCAGCTTCGGGACAAACTCCTACGAGCAGTACTTC. This gives the protein CASSFGTNSYEQYF.

This rearrangement joins TRBV27 to TRBJ2-3, with 7 bases matching TRBD2. Losses at the gene ends were 4 bases for V and 1 base for J; bases not matched to a gene: 5. The CDR3 covers 15 residues. Germline V gene sequence: CDR1 MNHEY, CDR2 SMNVEV (reference sequence). The CDR3 sequence: CASSSTSFGTDTQYF. The CDR3 nucleotides are TGTGCCAGCAGTTCGACTAGCTTTGGCACAGATACGCAGTATTTT.

This chain uses TRBV28 with TRBJ2-2, with D perhaps being TRBD1 or TRBD2 (6 bases each). The CDR3 is 13 amino acids. Per germline, CDR1 MDHEN and CDR2 SYDVKM. The CDR3 reads CAGGQGNTGELFF. In DNA form, the CDR3 reads TGTGCGGGGGGCCAGGGGAACACCGGGGAGCTGTTTTTT.

The gene calls are TRBV28 and TRBJ2-7; possibly TRBD1 for D (6 bases). V was trimmed by 3 bases and J by 1 base, leaving 10 bases between them. This CDR3 spans 14 amino acids. CDR1 MDHEN and CDR2 SYDVKM come from the germline V gene. DNA of the CDR3: TGTGCCAGCAGTTTTTGGGGGCCGTCCTACGAGCAGTACTTC. Protein product: CASSFWGPSYEQYF.

The chain joins TRBV19 to TRBJ2-3; D call uncertain. The germline V and J ends were trimmed by 3 bases and 2 bases, with 12 bases remaining between them. The CDR3 has 15 amino acids. CDR1 and CDR2 (germline): LNHDA, SQIVND (reference sequence). CDR3 sequence reads: CASSMLVGDTDTQYF. CDR3 nucleotides: TGTGCCAGTAGTATGCTGGTAGGCGACACAGATACGCAGTATTTT.

The chain has TRBV9 and TRBJ2-1; 11 nucleotides align to TRBD2. V shed 4 bases, J shed 7 bases, and the junction held 10 bases outside the gene matches. CDR3 length equals 16 residues. Per germline, CDR1 SGDLS and CDR2 YYNGEE. CDR3 DNA: TGTGCCAGCAGCAGCAAACTAGCGGGAGCTTGGAATGAGCAGTTCTTC. Its translation: CASSSKLAGAWNEQFF.

The genes are TRBV11-2 and TRBJ2-1; D remains unclear. The CDR3 length is 12 residues. The V end was cut by 5 bases, the J end by 9 bases, with 11 bases between. CDR1 is SGHAT, CDR2 FQNNGV, per germline. CDR3 loop: CASSGGFREQFF. As DNA, the CDR3 is TGTGCCAGCAGCGGCGGTTTCCGTGAGCAGTTCTTC.